The 23 T cell receptor beta chains presented below share a single source sample, sequenced in a study of cytomegalovirus exposure and HLA in healthy donors. In the PCR, 60 Vbeta and 13 Jbeta primers were used. Libraries were prepared by immunoSEQ multiplex PCR; TCRdb keeps only in-frame clonotypes and omits some of them. The data hold approximately 100,000 clones, with more than 75% observed a single time. The sequenced sample was PBMCs. The receptors originated from a young man in good health and CMV-seronegative.

J is TRBJ1-3 and V is TRBV6-1, with 7 positions matching TRBD1. Germline CDR1 and CDR2: MNHNS and SASEGT. The length of the CDR3 is 16 residues. With 2 bases clipped from V and 2 bases from J, the junction kept 6 bases outside the gene matches. The CDR3 DNA follows: TGTGCCAGCAGTGAATTTCACAGGGGAGCTGGAAACACCATATATTTT. It encodes CASSEFHRGAGNTIYF.

The table lists this clone with a few counts. This chain connects TRBV4-2 to TRBJ1-1; D may be TRBD1 (5 bases). V was pared by 1 base and J by 2 bases, with 20 bases between. The V gene's germline CDR1 is LGHNA and CDR2 YNFKEQ. CDR3 length equals 18 residues. CDR3 nucleotides: TGTGCCAGCAGCCAAGTAACCGCCGGGGGAAGCCTTAACACTGAAGCTTTCTTT. This translates into CASSQVTAGGSLNTEAFF.

The chain is built from TRBV9 and TRBJ2-1, with 8 nucleotides matching TRBD1. Germline values: CDR1 SGDLS, CDR2 YYNGEE. This CDR3 region has 14 residues. Trimming cost V 4 bases and J 8 bases; bases outside gene matches: 8. The CDR3 bases are TGTGCCAGCAGCCTGGGACAGGTGGGCGATGAGCAGTTCTTC. This translates into CASSLGQVGDEQFF.

V is TRBV6-5 and J is TRBJ2-3, with 16 bases that match TRBD2. This CDR3 comprises 16 residues. CDR1 MNHEY and CDR2 SVGAGI come from the germline V gene. Trimming cost V 4 bases and J 9 bases; bases outside gene matches: 7. The CDR3 is CASSLGTSGGAGTQYF. For the CDR3, the DNA is TGTGCCAGCAGTTTAGGGACTAGCGGGGGGGCCGGCACGCAGTATTTT.

This sequence joins TRBV25-1 and TRBJ2-7, with D possibly being TRBD1 (5 bases). The CDR3 consists of 14 residues. The V and J ends lost 7 bases and 5 bases respectively, with 18 bases between them. CDR1 and CDR2 from the germline V gene are MGHDK and SYGVNS. The DNA of the CDR3 is TGTGCCAGCACCCCCTCAGGGCGGTCGGACGAGCAGTACTTC. Translated: CASTPSGRSDEQYF.

The chain is built from TRBV10-3 and TRBJ1-3; maybe TRBD1 (5 bases). The CDR3 runs 15 residues. Per the germline V gene, CDR1 is ENHRY and CDR2 is SYGVKD. The V end lost 4 bases, the J end lost 2 bases, and 12 bases lay between the germline ends. CDR3 in amino acids: CAISGGGNPGNTIYF. The CDR3 DNA reads as TGTGCCATCAGTGGGGGGGGGAACCCTGGAAACACCATATATTTT.

The V and J genes are TRBV19 and TRBJ1-4; D unresolved. V lost 9 bases and J lost 5, with 13 bases in between. Germline V gene data show CDR1 as LNHDA and CDR2 as SQIVND (reference sequence). CDR3 length: 13 amino acids. CDR3 sequence reads: CASNTDTNEKLFF. The CDR3 DNA is TGTGCCAGCAACACTGACACCAATGAAAAACTGTTTTTT.

The J gene is TRBJ2-4, the V gene TRBV15, with a weak D call TRBD2 (7 bases). Per germline, CDR1 LNHNV and CDR2 YYDKDF (reference sequence). The CDR3 is 14 amino acids. V shed 4 bases and J shed 8 bases, with 15 bases lying between them. The CDR3 nucleotides are TGTGCCACCAGCACACGGGGGGCCGGGGACATTCAGTACTTC. Translation gives CATSTRGAGDIQYF.

The V gene is TRBV10-2, the J gene TRBJ1-2, with 8 bases lining up with TRBD1. Germline CDR1 and CDR2: WSHSY and SAAADI. The junction had 1 base not matched to a gene; V was cut back by 0 bases and J by 4 bases. This CDR3 is 14 amino acids long. The CDR3 protein is CASSESGQGYGYTF. The CDR3 nucleotides read TGCGCCAGCAGTGAGTCCGGACAGGGCTATGGCTACACCTTC.

The chain carries TRBV7-8 and TRBJ2-6; TRBD1 aligns across 7 bases. V gave up 4 bases and J gave up 3 bases; unmatched junction bases: 6. The CDR3 is 16 amino acids. The germline CDR1 and CDR2 sequences are SGHVS and FQNEAQ. The CDR3 loop is CASSWTGSSGANVLTF. In DNA, the CDR3 is TGTGCCAGCAGCTGGACAGGCTCGAGTGGGGCCAACGTCCTGACTTTC. The entire variable domain, with the rest obtained from reference TRBV7-8 and TRBJ2-6, is as follows: GAGVSQSPRYKVAKRGQDVALRCDPISGHVSLFWYQQALGQGPEFLTYFQNEAQLDKSGLPSDRFFAERPEGSVSTLKIQRTQQEDSAVYLCASSWTGSSGANVLTFGAGSRLTVL.

The chain recombines TRBV4-1 with TRBJ1-6, with a tentative D call TRBD1 (6 bases). CDR1 is MGHRA, CDR2 YSYEKL, per germline. The CDR3 consists of 15 residues. The germline V and J ends were trimmed by 4 bases and 8 bases, with 15 bases remaining between them. DNA of the CDR3: TGCGCCAGCAGCCGGACAGCCATCGAGGATTCACCCCTCCACTTT. Residues: CASSRTAIEDSPLHF.

This clone was recorded once. The genes are TRBV5-1 and TRBJ1-1, with 8 nucleotides matching TRBD1. V lost 7 bases and J lost 3; bases outside the gene matches: 11. CDR1 and CDR2 (germline): SGHRS, YFSETQ. CDR3 length equals 15 residues. The CDR3 nucleotides read TGCGCCAGCGGTCAGGGGGCGAGGCATGACACTGAAGCTTTCTTT. This encodes CASGQGARHDTEAFF.

The J gene is TRBJ2-1, the V gene TRBV27, with 10 nucleotides matching TRBD1. Per germline, CDR1 MNHEY and CDR2 SMNVEV (reference sequence). V gave up 4 bases and J gave up 6 bases; unmatched junction bases: 0. The CDR3 covers 13 residues. The CDR3: CASSWDRGNEQFF. The CDR3 nucleotides are TGTGCCAGCAGTTGGGACAGGGGCAATGAGCAGTTCTTC.

This clone came up once. The chain is built from TRBV15 and TRBJ2-1, with D tentatively TRBD2 (5 bases). CDR3 size: 16 residues. V lost 0 bases and J lost 0, with 9 bases in between. Germline V CDR1 and CDR2: LNHNV, YYDKDF (reference sequence). The CDR3 bases are TGTGCCACCAGCAGAGATCAAGGGAGCTCCTACAATGAGCAGTTCTTC. This gives the protein CATSRDQGSSYNEQFF.

The chain links TRBV9 to TRBJ2-5; TRBD2 aligns across 8 bases. Germline V gene sequence: CDR1 SGDLS, CDR2 YYNGEE. After removal of 3 bases from V and 5 bases from J, the junction contained 6 bases not matched to a gene. CDR3 length: 14 amino acids. The CDR3, as DNA: TGTGCCAGCAGCGCCCGCCGGGGGGGGGAGACCCAGTACTTC. This codes for CASSARRGGETQYF.

The chain links TRBV29-1 to TRBJ2-7, with 9 bases aligning to TRBD2. The CDR3 is 13 amino acids. V lost 2 bases to trimming and J lost 1 base; unmatched junction nucleotides: 0. In germline, CDR1 is SQVTM, CDR2 ANQGSEA. The CDR3 is CSVELAGSYEQYF. CDR3 nucleotides: TGCAGCGTTGAACTAGCGGGGTCCTACGAGCAGTACTTC.

Here the CDR3 reads CASSLQGQANEKLFF. For the CDR3, the DNA is TGTGCCAGCAGCTTACAGGGGCAAGCTAATGAAAAACTGTTTTTT. The chain is built from TRBV7-6 and TRBJ1-4; D is possibly TRBD1 (6 bases). CDR3 length equals 15 residues. Per the germline V gene, CDR1 is SGHVS and CDR2 is FNYEAQ. V shed 2 bases and J shed 3 bases, with 10 bases lying between them.

The chain couples TRBV15 to TRBJ1-4; no clear D gene. Germline CDR1 and CDR2: LNHNV and YYDKDF (reference sequence). Trimming took off 5 bases at V and 7 bases at J, with 17 bases between the two ends. There are 15 residues in the CDR3. This CDR3 reads CATSQTAGGVEKLFF. The CDR3 region has the DNA TGTGCCACCAGCCAAACAGCGGGAGGAGTTGAAAAACTGTTTTTT.

V and J are TRBV14 and TRBJ2-3; the match to TRBD2 covers 10 bases. The length of the CDR3 is 16 residues. Trimming cost V 3 bases and J 1 base; bases outside gene matches: 4. Germline V gene lookup returns CDR1 SGHDN and CDR2 FVKESK. The CDR3 nucleotides read TGTGCCAGCAGCCAGATTGGGACTAGCGGCACAGATACGCAGTATTTT. Translation: CASSQIGTSGTDTQYF.

J is TRBJ1-1 and V is TRBV13, with D unresolved. CDR1 is PRHDT, CDR2 FYEKMQ, per germline (reference sequence). The V gene lost 5 bases and the J gene lost 1 base, with 5 bases spanning the gap. The CDR3 has 12 residues. The CDR3 here is CASSRQNTEAFF. Here the CDR3 DNA reads TGTGCCAGCAGCCGACAGAACACTGAAGCTTTCTTT.

The CDR3 here is CASNRLDANIQYF. CDR3 DNA: TGTGCCAGCAACAGATTAGACGCAAACATTCAGTACTTC. The V gene is TRBV13, the J gene TRBJ2-4; D not resolved. With 7 bases removed from V and 6 bases from J, the gap between germline ends came to 13 bases. CDR1 PRHDT and CDR2 FYEKMQ come from the germline V gene (reference sequence). This CDR3 is built from 13 residues.

The J gene is TRBJ1-4, the V gene TRBV9; 7 bases are shared with TRBD1. V shed 4 bases and J 7 bases; nucleotides not matched to a gene: 7. This CDR3 is 14 amino acids long. Germline lookup yields CDR1 SGDLS and CDR2 YYNGEE. DNA for the CDR3: TGTGCCAGCAGCTCGAGACAGGGTGTTGAAAAACTGTTTTTT. Amino acids: CASSSRQGVEKLFF.

Only one count was recorded for this clone. The V gene is TRBV6-1, the J gene TRBJ1-6; TRBD1 aligns across 8 bases. Germline CDR1 and CDR2: MNHNS and SASEGT. The CDR3 covers 14 residues. J gave up 9 bases and V 8 bases, and 9 bases lay outside the gene matches. CDR3 loop: CASSAGTGSSPLHF. The CDR3 DNA follows: TGTGCCAGCTCCGCGGGGACAGGTTCTTCACCCCTCCACTTT.